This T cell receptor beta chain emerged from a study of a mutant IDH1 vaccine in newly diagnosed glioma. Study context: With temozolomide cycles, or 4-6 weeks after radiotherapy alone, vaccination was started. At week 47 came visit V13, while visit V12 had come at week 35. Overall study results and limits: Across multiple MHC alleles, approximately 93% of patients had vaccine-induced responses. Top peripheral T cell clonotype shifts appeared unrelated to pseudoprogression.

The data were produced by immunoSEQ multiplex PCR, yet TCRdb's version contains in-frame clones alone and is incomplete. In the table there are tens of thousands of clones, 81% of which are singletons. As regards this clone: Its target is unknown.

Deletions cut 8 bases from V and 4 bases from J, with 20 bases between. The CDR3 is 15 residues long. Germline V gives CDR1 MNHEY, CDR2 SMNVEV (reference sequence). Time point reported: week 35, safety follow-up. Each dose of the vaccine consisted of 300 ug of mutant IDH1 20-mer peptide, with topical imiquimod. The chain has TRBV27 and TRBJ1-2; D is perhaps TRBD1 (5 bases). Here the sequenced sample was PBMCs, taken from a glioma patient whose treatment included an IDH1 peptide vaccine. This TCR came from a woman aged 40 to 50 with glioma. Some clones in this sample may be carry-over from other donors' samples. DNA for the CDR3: TGTGCCAGCGCCAGAGTGACAGAGGCCGCCTATGGCTACACCTTC. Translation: CASARVTEAAYGYTF.